These 18 T cell receptor beta chains were sequenced from one sample in a study of T cell responses to AZD1222 COVID-19 vaccine. Clones were read by immunoSEQ multiplex PCR, and TCRdb kept only the in-frame ones, dropping some. The sample consists of some 87,000 clones, roughly nine tenths of them appearing once. The material was peripheral blood, obtained on day 0 of AZD1222 vaccination. These receptors all come from an adult in good health.

CDR3 in amino acids: CATKDRQNTGELFF. In DNA, the CDR3 is TGTGCCACAAAGGACAGGCAGAACACCGGGGAGCTGTTTTTT. The genes are TRBV6-5 and TRBJ2-2, with 7 bases lining up with TRBD1. Per germline, CDR1 MNHEY and CDR2 SVGAGI. This CDR3 contains 14 residues. V lost 10 bases, J lost 1 base, and 6 bases stayed unmatched.

This chain joins TRBV29-1 and TRBJ1-2; D is perhaps TRBD1 (6 bases). V lost 2 bases and J 4 bases, leaving 8 bases between the germline ends. CDR1 is SQVTM and CDR2 is ANQGSEA in the germline V gene. The CDR3 totals 12 residues. DNA for the CDR3: TGCAGCGTTGAACCAGGGGCCTATGGCTACACCTTC. This sequence encodes CSVEPGAYGYTF.

The chain links TRBV3-1 (or the pseudogene TRBV3-2) to TRBJ2-7; the match to TRBD1 covers 9 bases. This CDR3 region has 17 residues. V lost 4 bases to trimming and J lost 0 bases; unmatched junction nucleotides: 10. Germline V gives CDR1 LGHDT, CDR2 YNNKEL (reference sequence). The CDR3 DNA follows: TGTGCCAGCAGCCCCGAGGGACAGGGATCGTACTCCTACGAGCAGTACTTC. Protein product: CASSPEGQGSYSYEQYF.

The chain combines TRBV9 with TRBJ1-2, with a tentative D call TRBD1 (5 bases). The CDR3 consists of 16 residues. V lost 5 bases, J lost 8 bases, and 25 bases lay in between. Germline V CDR1 and CDR2: SGDLS, YYNGEE. DNA of the CDR3: TGTGCCAGCAGTCAATCGGACGGTGCGGGGGTTCGAGGCTACACCTTC. Protein product: CASSQSDGAGVRGYTF.

The chain is built from TRBV18 and TRBJ1-2; 7 bases are shared with TRBD1. This CDR3 is built from 15 residues. Germline trimming cut 4 bases from V and 4 bases from J; bases unmatched to any gene: 9. CDR1 and CDR2 (germline): KGHSH, LQKENI. The CDR3 DNA follows: TGTGCCAGCTCACGGACTCGGGACAGCACCTATGGCTACACCTTC. Its translation is CASSRTRDSTYGYTF.

The chain has TRBV4-1 and TRBJ1-1, with D hard to call. Per the germline V gene, CDR1 is MGHRA and CDR2 is YSYEKL. V was clipped by 1 base and J by 1 base, with 10 bases between them. The CDR3 has 15 residues. The CDR3 loop reads CASSQVQVGNTEAFF. The DNA of the CDR3 is TGCGCCAGCAGCCAAGTCCAGGTCGGGAACACTGAAGCTTTCTTT.

The V and J genes are TRBV28 and TRBJ1-2; D is unclear. The CDR3 consists of 13 residues. The germline V gene encodes CDR1 MDHEN and CDR2 SYDVKM. Trimming shortened V by 3 bases and J by 8 bases, and 13 bases separated the two germline ends. CDR3 nucleotide sequence: TGTGCCAGCAGTTTCCCGAGCGCGTCCGGCTACACCTTC. Protein: CASSFPSASGYTF.

The chain is built from TRBV6-1 and TRBJ2-3; 9 bases line up with TRBD2. In germline, CDR1 is MNHNS, CDR2 SASEGT. V shed 2 bases, J shed 0 bases, and the junction held 0 bases outside the gene matches. This CDR3 is 15 amino acids long. The CDR3, as DNA: TGTGCCAGCAGTGAACTAGCGGGAAGCACAGATACGCAGTATTTT. It specifies CASSELAGSTDTQYF.

J is TRBJ1-5 and V is TRBV6-5; D might be TRBD1 (5 bases). The CDR3 has 15 residues. The germline V gene has CDR1 MNHEY and CDR2 SVGAGI. Deletions cut 6 bases from V and 0 bases from J, with 12 bases between. The CDR3 region is CASSWTLNSNQPQHF. The CDR3 nucleotides read TGTGCCAGCAGCTGGACACTAAATAGCAATCAGCCCCAGCATTTT.

The rearrangement links TRBV28 to TRBJ1-5, with D uncertain. Germline CDR1 and CDR2: MDHEN and SYDVKM. The CDR3 is 12 amino acids. Trimming pared 7 bases from V and 2 bases from J, leaving 6 bases between. Here the CDR3 reads CASNGGNQPQHF. CDR3 sequence (DNA): TGTGCCAGCAACGGGGGCAATCAGCCCCAGCATTTT.

This chain uses TRBV6-5 with TRBJ1-3; D ambiguous. The CDR3 runs to 14 residues. V lost 4 bases to trimming and J lost 0 bases, with 7 bases between them. Germline lookup yields CDR1 MNHEY and CDR2 SVGAGI. The CDR3 bases are TGTGCCAGCAGTTCATCCTTCTCTGGAAACACCATATATTTT. It yields the protein CASSSSFSGNTIYF.

The rearrangement uses TRBV9 and TRBJ2-2, with TRBD2 matching over 8 bases. The trim removed 7 bases at V and 1 base at J, leaving 0 bases unmatched. CDR1 SGDLS and CDR2 YYNGEE come from the germline V gene. CDR3 length: 13 residues. Written as DNA, the CDR3 is TGTGCCAGCCGGGGGGGGAACACCGGGGAGCTGTTTTTT. It yields the protein CASRGGNTGELFF. The variable domain in full, completed from reference TRBV9 and TRBJ2-2, reads DSGVTQTPKHLITATGQRVTLRCSPRSGDLSVYWYQQSLDQGLQFLIQYYNGEERAKGNILERFSAQQFPDLHSELNLSSLELGDSALYFCASRGGNTGELFFGEGSRLTVL.

The table lists this clone with a count of one. This chain connects TRBV9 to TRBJ2-3; weak D call: TRBD2 (6 bases). The CDR3 extends over 16 amino acids. The germline V gene has CDR1 SGDLS and CDR2 YYNGEE. The ends were cut back, 3 bases at V and 4 bases at J, with 18 bases in the middle. CDR3 DNA sequence: TGTGCCAGCAGCGCCCCCGGAGGAGGGGACGCAGATACGCAGTATTTT. This codes for CASSAPGGGDADTQYF.

The gene calls are TRBV19 and TRBJ1-5; D not resolved. From germline, CDR1 is LNHDA and CDR2 SQIVND (reference sequence). The CDR3 has 15 residues. Trimming cost V 7 bases and J 3 bases, with 16 bases left between them. As DNA, the CDR3 is TGTGCCAGTACCAAACTAGGGCTGAACAATCAGCCCCAGCATTTT. Protein: CASTKLGLNNQPQHF.

The rearrangement links TRBV27 to TRBJ2-7; 7 nucleotides align to TRBD2. The CDR3 extends over 15 amino acids. In germline, CDR1 is MNHEY, CDR2 SMNVEV (reference sequence). The junction had 10 bases not matched to a gene; V was cut back by 3 bases and J by 5 bases. The CDR3 coding sequence is TGTGCCAGCAGTTTTGTGACTAGCCCCCTCGACGAGCAGTACTTC. Amino acids: CASSFVTSPLDEQYF.

The CDR3 is CASSQGLTGETEAFF. Written as DNA, the CDR3 is TGTGCCAGCAGCCAAGGCCTTACAGGGGAGACTGAAGCTTTCTTT. The chain carries TRBV3-1 (or the pseudogene TRBV3-2) and TRBJ1-1; 7 positions agree with TRBD1. Trimming removed 1 base from V and 5 bases from J; junction bases left unmatched: 7. The CDR3 extends over 15 amino acids. CDR1 is LGHDT, CDR2 YNNKEL, per germline (reference sequence).

J is TRBJ1-4 and V is TRBV7-2; D may be TRBD1 (5 bases). The V end lost 1 base, the J end lost 6 bases, and 9 bases lay between the germline ends. There are 14 residues in the CDR3. CDR1 is SGHTA and CDR2 is FQGNSA in the germline V gene. DNA for the CDR3: TGTGCCAGCAGCTTAGGAGGGGCAGATGAAAAACTGTTTTTT. Residues: CASSLGGADEKLFF.

V and J are TRBV28 and TRBJ1-5; D gene uncertain. From germline, CDR1 is MDHEN and CDR2 SYDVKM. Trimming shortened V by 6 bases and J by 7 bases, and 13 bases separated the two germline ends. The CDR3 extends over 13 amino acids. The CDR3 spells CASSHGLGQPQHF. As DNA, the CDR3 is TGTGCCAGCAGCCATGGACTCGGGCAGCCCCAGCATTTT.